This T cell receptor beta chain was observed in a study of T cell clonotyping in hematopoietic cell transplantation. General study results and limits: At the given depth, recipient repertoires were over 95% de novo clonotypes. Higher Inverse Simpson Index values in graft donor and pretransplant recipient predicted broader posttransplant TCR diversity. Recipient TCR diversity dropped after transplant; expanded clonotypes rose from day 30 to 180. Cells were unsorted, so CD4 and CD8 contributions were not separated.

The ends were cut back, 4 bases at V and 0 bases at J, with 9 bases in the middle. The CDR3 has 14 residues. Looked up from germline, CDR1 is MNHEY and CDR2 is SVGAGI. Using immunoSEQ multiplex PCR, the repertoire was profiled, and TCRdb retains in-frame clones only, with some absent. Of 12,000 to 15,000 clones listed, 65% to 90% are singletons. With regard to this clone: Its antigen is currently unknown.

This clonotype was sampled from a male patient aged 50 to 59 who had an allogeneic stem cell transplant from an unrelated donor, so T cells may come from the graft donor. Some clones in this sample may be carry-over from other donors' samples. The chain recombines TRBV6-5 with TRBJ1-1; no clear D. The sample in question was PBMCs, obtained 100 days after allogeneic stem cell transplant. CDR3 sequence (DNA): TGTGCCAGCAGTTCCCCGCGAGTGAACACTGAAGCTTTCTTT. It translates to CASSSPRVNTEAFF.